This T cell receptor beta chain was identified during a study of T-cell reconstitution after alpha-beta-depleted transplantation in children. The germline CDR1 and CDR2 sequences are PRHDT and FYEKMQ (reference sequence). This CDR3 is 14 amino acids long. The V gene lost 4 bases and the J gene lost 3 bases, with 13 bases spanning the gap. This clonotype has ten or more counts. A TCRbeta library incorporating unique molecular identifiers was prepared. TCRdb called the PCR reads again in MiXCR, with one record for every CDR3 protein. The sample has a few hundred thousand distinct CDR3 sequences; under 15% are singletons.

This chain joins TRBV13 and TRBJ2-7, with D unresolved. The receptor's source is a male patient younger than 18 who had a stem cell transplant for acute myeloid leukemia, so the T cells may come from the graft donor. Here the sequenced sample was PBMCs, mostly from graft donor cells, taken 360 days after TCRalphabeta/CD19-depleted stem cell transplant. The CDR3 DNA reads as TGTGCCAGCAGCTCCAGACGGAAGAGCTACGAGCAGTACTTC. Protein sequence: CASSSRRKSYEQYF.